This TCR beta chain derives from a study of blood T cell repertoires in COVID-19. The overall study: Italy, Spain and the United States were the sources of the convalescent and acute COVID-19 samples. PBMCs, B-cell-depleted T cells, or T cells provided the cDNA or gDNA that made up the material.

This clone was detected only a few times. A junction end diverges from the germline sequence, so it may reflect a read error. Original handling: Amplification with reference gene primers provided the estimates of nucleated cell counts. The assay was immunoSEQ multiplex PCR, and TCRdb's table has in-frame clones only and misses some. The V and J calls and clone size are taken from that table; D and trimming were inferred from the DNA. The sample shows fewer than 120,000 clones, almost 80% of them seen only once. Germline loops: CDR1 MDHEN, CDR2 SYDVKM. This CDR3 contains 12 residues. The receptor was isolated from an elderly woman with active or convalescent COVID-19. Source material: peripheral blood. This chain uses TRBV28 with TRBJ2-4; 14 nucleotides align to TRBD2. DNA for the CDR3: TGTGCCAGCAGGACTAGCGGGAGGGAGCACCACTTC. Translation: CASRTSGREHHF.